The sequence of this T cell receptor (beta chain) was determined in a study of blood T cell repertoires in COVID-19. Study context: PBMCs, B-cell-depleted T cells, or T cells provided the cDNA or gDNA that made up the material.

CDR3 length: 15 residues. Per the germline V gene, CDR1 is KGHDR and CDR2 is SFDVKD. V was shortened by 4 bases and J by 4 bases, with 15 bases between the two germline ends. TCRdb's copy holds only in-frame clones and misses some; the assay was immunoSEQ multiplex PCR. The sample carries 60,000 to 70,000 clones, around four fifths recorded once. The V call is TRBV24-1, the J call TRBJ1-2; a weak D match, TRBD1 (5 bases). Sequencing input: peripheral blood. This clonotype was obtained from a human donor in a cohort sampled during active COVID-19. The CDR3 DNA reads TGTGCCACCAGTGACACAAGACAGATACCCTATGGCTACACCTTC. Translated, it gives CATSDTRQIPYGYTF.